This TCR beta chain derives from a study of cytomegalovirus exposure and HLA in healthy donors. Background on the study: Later, an analysis reported that the approximately 120 validation repertoires had used the same platform as the roughly 660 first-cohort repertoires.

Repertoires were generated with immunoSEQ multiplex PCR, while TCRdb's copy carries only in-frame clones and drops some. The table has 250,000 or so clones, 85% to 90% seen once. Germline CDR1 reads SEHNR; CDR2 reads FQNEAQ (reference sequence). The trim removed 5 bases at V and 3 bases at J, leaving 7 bases unmatched. CDR3 size: 15 residues. The chain carries TRBV7-9 and TRBJ2-7; 10 positions agree with TRBD1. The clonotype was recovered from a man aged 18 to 29 in good health and CMV-seronegative. Sequencing input: PBMCs. Here the CDR3 DNA reads TGTGCCAGCAGCCCAGGACAGGGGGGTTTCTACGAGCAGTACTTC. Its protein product is CASSPGQGGFYEQYF.